This T cell receptor (beta chain) was profiled in a study of shared clonotypes between healthy human individuals. As for the study in general: A couple of women and a few men aged 18 to 49 made up the donors. Used for every donor were three CD4 naive, three CD4 memory, two CD8 naive and one CD8 memory plate. General study points: Donor clonotype sharing was expected to depend on sequencing depth.

Method: immunoSEQ multiplex PCR; TCRdb's copy keeps in-frame clones and lacks some. In the table there are 980,000 or so clones, less than 85% of which are singletons. Adult Caucasians living in Nashville, Tennessee made up all of the donors. The junction had 8 bases not matched to a gene; V was cut back by 7 bases and J by 0 bases. CDR3 length: 15 residues. Germline V gene sequence: CDR1 MNHEY, CDR2 SVGAGI. The sample holds one count of this clone. What it recognizes is unknown. The sample consisted of memory CD4+ T cells sorted from blood. Indicated subset: CD45RA-negative fraction. The sequence was obtained from a man between 18 and 29 years old in good health. The gene calls are TRBV6-5 and TRBJ1-2; 7 bases agree with TRBD1. The CDR3, as DNA: TGTGCCAGCATCACCCGGACAGGAACTAACTATGGCTACACCTTC. Translating it yields CASITRTGTNYGYTF.